The 14 T cell receptor beta chains listed next were all sequenced from one sample in a study of cytomegalovirus exposure and HLA in healthy donors. The data were produced by immunoSEQ multiplex PCR, yet TCRdb's version contains in-frame clones alone and is incomplete. This table holds around 100,000 clones, 85% found once. Sequencing used PBMCs. The source is a man aged 18 to 30 in good health and CMV-seropositive.

The V gene is TRBV15, the J gene TRBJ2-7, with D possibly being TRBD2 (6 bases). V was clipped by 3 bases and J by 4 bases, with 19 bases between them. The length of the CDR3 is 16 residues. Germline CDR1 is LNHNV and CDR2 is YYDKDF (reference sequence). This CDR3 reads CATSSPDRDLGYEQYF. In nucleotides, the CDR3 is TGTGCCACCAGCAGCCCAGATCGGGACTTAGGTTACGAGCAGTACTTC.

This clone was seen just once. The V and J genes are TRBV7-2 and TRBJ1-1, with TRBD1 as a possible D gene (5 bases). CDR1 is SGHTA, CDR2 FQGNSA, per germline. The CDR3 sequence is 13 residues long. V lost 2 bases, J lost 5 bases, and 9 bases lay in between. This chain's CDR3 is CASSLQGWTEAFF. Written as DNA, the CDR3 is TGTGCCAGCAGCTTACAGGGTTGGACTGAAGCTTTCTTT.

This clone has a handful of counts. The DNA for the CDR3 is TGTGCCAGCAGCCTCGGAGGCGGGGAGCTGTTTTTT. The encoded protein is CASSLGGGELFF. The chain is built from TRBV5-4 and TRBJ2-2; D perhaps matches TRBD2 (5 bases). CDR3 length equals 12 residues. Trimming left V 4 bases short and J 7 bases short, with 8 bases between. The germline CDR1 and CDR2 sequences are SGHNT and YYREEE (reference sequence).

The rearrangement uses TRBV19 and TRBJ2-7, with D uncertain. Trimming cost V 0 bases and J 4 bases, with 7 bases left between them. The CDR3 length is 13 residues. Germline-derived CDR1 and CDR2 are LNHDA and SQIVND (reference sequence). The CDR3 sequence is CASSIEAKYEQYF. The CDR3 DNA sequence: TGTGCCAGTAGTATAGAAGCCAAGTACGAGCAGTACTTC.

V and J are TRBV11-3 and TRBJ2-2; 7 nucleotides line up with TRBD2. J gave up 5 bases and V 5 bases, and 2 bases lay outside the gene matches. The germline gives CDR1 SGHNT, CDR2 YENEEA. The CDR3 extends over 13 amino acids. Here the CDR3 reads CASSLAETGELFF. The CDR3 DNA reads as TGTGCCAGCAGCCTAGCGGAGACCGGGGAGCTGTTTTTT.

This clone was detected only once. The J gene is TRBJ2-1, the V gene TRBV18; 13 bases are shared with TRBD2. Unmatched junction bases numbered 1, after V lost 4 bases and J lost 4 bases. Germline CDR1 is KGHSH and CDR2 is LQKENI. The CDR3 length is 15 residues. The CDR3 is CASSRLAGGYNEQFF. The CDR3, as DNA: TGTGCCAGCTCACGACTAGCGGGAGGATACAATGAGCAGTTCTTC.

The rearrangement uses TRBV7-3 and TRBJ2-1; D gene unclear. Germline V gives CDR1 SGHTA, CDR2 FQGTGA. The CDR3 sequence is 11 residues long. The germline V and J ends were trimmed by 9 bases and 9 bases, with 12 bases remaining between them. The CDR3 loop reads CARRTASEQFF. CDR3 DNA: TGTGCCAGACGTACTGCGAGTGAGCAGTTCTTC.

CDR3 coding DNA: TGTGCCAGCAGCTTCGGCCCTCTAGATGAAAAACTGTTTTTT. Its translation: CASSFGPLDEKLFF. This chain joins TRBV5-6 and TRBJ1-4; D is uncertain. The germline CDR1 and CDR2 sequences are SGHDT and YYEEEE. The CDR3 consists of 14 residues. Trimming stripped 2 bases from V and 6 bases from J, with 11 bases between.

The chain uses TRBV7-9 and TRBJ1-2; TRBD1 matches 7 bases. The J segment lost 8 bases and the V segment lost 4 bases, leaving 13 bases of the junction unmatched. This CDR3 has 15 residues. The germline gives CDR1 SEHNR, CDR2 FQNEAQ (reference sequence). CDR3 region: CASSWFRDSLRGYTF. The CDR3, as DNA: TGTGCCAGCAGCTGGTTCCGGGACAGCTTGCGCGGCTACACCTTC. Based on the CDR3 plus reference TRBV7-9 and TRBJ1-2, the full variable domain is DTGVSQNPRHKITKRGQNVTFRCDPISEHNRLYWYRQTLGQGPEFLTYFQNEAQLEKSRLLSDRFSAERPKGSFSTLEIQRTEQGDSAMYLCASSWFRDSLRGYTFGSGTRLTVV.

The chain joins TRBV9 to TRBJ1-2; D unclear. The CDR3 has 12 residues. CDR1 is SGDLS and CDR2 is YYNGEE in the germline V gene. V was clipped by 0 bases and J by 4 bases, with 4 bases between them. The DNA for the CDR3 is TGTGCCAGCAGCGTAGCTCCCTATGGCTACACCTTC. Protein product: CASSVAPYGYTF.

The V call is TRBV30, the J call TRBJ1-5; a possible D gene is TRBD1 (5 bases). The germline CDR1 and CDR2 sequences are GTSNPN and SVGIG (reference sequence). V lost 0 bases and J 5 bases, leaving 17 bases between the germline ends. This CDR3 has 16 amino acids. The CDR3 nucleotides are TGTGCCTGGAGTGTACTGGGCGGGGCCAGCGATCAGCCCCAGCATTTT. It encodes CAWSVLGGASDQPQHF.

There are a few counts of this clone. The rearrangement joins TRBV29-1 to TRBJ2-2, with D possibly matching TRBD2 (6 bases). Trimming pared 5 bases from V and 6 bases from J, leaving 10 bases between. The germline V gene has CDR1 SQVTM and CDR2 ANQGSEA. The CDR3 contains 12 residues. CDR3 loop: CSVREFAGELFF. CDR3 DNA: TGCAGCGTTCGGGAGTTCGCCGGGGAGCTGTTTTTT.

V gene TRBV28 combines with J gene TRBJ2-2; TRBD2 agrees at 7 bases. The germline V gene has CDR1 MDHEN and CDR2 SYDVKM. J gave up 2 bases and V 7 bases, and 10 bases lay outside the gene matches. CDR3 length: 16 amino acids. Here the CDR3 DNA reads TGTGCCAGCACCGTTGAGGGCGGGGGAAACACCGGGGAGCTGTTTTTT. As protein: CASTVEGGGNTGELFF. Full variable domain (remainder filled in from reference TRBV28 and TRBJ2-2): DVKVTQSSRYLVKRTGEKVFLECVQDMDHENMFWYRQDPGLGLRLIYFSYDVKMKEKGDIPEGYSVSREKKERFSLILESASTNQTSMYLCASTVEGGGNTGELFFGEGSRLTVL.

The rearrangement joins TRBV6-5 to TRBJ2-1; TRBD2 agrees at 11 bases. In germline, CDR1 is MNHEY, CDR2 SVGAGI. The CDR3 length is 15 residues. The V segment lost 6 bases and the J segment 7 bases; nucleotides outside the gene matches: 8. CDR3 DNA: TGTGCCAGCAGAAAACTAGCGGGGGACAAGAATGAGCAGTTCTTC. Amino acid sequence: CASRKLAGDKNEQFF.